The entry that follows covers one T cell receptor (beta chain) sequence. Germline loops: CDR1 MNHNY, CDR2 SVGAGI (reference sequence). The CDR3 runs 13 residues. With 8 bases clipped from V and 13 bases from J, the junction kept 14 bases outside the gene matches. The data were obtained in a study of cytomegalovirus exposure and HLA in healthy donors. In the PCR, 60 Vbeta and 13 Jbeta primers were used. Clones were sequenced by immunoSEQ multiplex PCR, and TCRdb holds only the in-frame ones, with some missing. The sample has roughly 180,000 clones, about 85% seen once. The receptor comes from a boy between 2 and 10 years old in good health and CMV-seronegative. The sequencing input was PBMCs. The chain has TRBV6-6 and TRBJ2-5, with TRBD2 matching 9 bases. The CDR3 protein is CASLTSGDLTVYF. The CDR3 coding sequence is TGTGCCAGCCTGACTAGCGGAGACCTTACAGTGTACTTC.